This is a list of T cell receptor beta chains from one sample in a study of shared clonotypes between healthy human individuals. TCRdb's table, derived via immunoSEQ multiplex PCR, lists solely in-frame clones and lacks some. The repertoire has just under 350,000 clones, more than 60% of them found once; the top ten carry about 10%. Input material: memory CD4+ T cells sorted from blood. The origin of the receptors is a man aged 25 to 45 in good health. Both conserved end residues are part of each CDR3. The order of the fields is V gene, clone size, J gene, D gene, CDR3 protein, CDR3 DNA. The D gene is left open where the match is weak. Only part of the rows carry a size: once, few, many, or a class if the clone is expanded.

>TRBV18|-|TRBJ1-4|-
CASSPTREATNEKLFF
TGTGCCAGCTCCCCAACGAGGGAGGCAACTAATGAAAAACTGTTTTTT
>TRBV20-1|-|TRBJ2-7|-
CSAGTNERYF
TGCAGTGCTGGGACAAACGAACGGTACTTC
>TRBV7-2|-|TRBJ2-2|-
CASSLLAYTGELFF
TGTGCCAGCAGCTTACTCGCCTACACCGGGGAGCTGTTTTTT
>TRBV5-4|-|TRBJ1-2|-
CASSLASGMDYGYTF
TGTGCCAGCAGCTTGGCGTCGGGAATGGACTATGGCTACACCTTC
>TRBV7-8|many|TRBJ1-1|-
CASSLEGNTEAFF
TGTGCCAGCAGCTTGGAGGGGAACACTGAAGCTTTCTTT
>TRBV7-9|-|TRBJ2-7|TRBD2
CASSLATQREAPEQYF
TGTGCCAGCAGCTTAGCGACGCAGCGGGAGGCCCCCGAGCAGTACTTC
>TRBV9|-|TRBJ2-1|-
CASSPGTLGHNEQFF
TGTGCCAGCAGCCCAGGGACTCTAGGGCACAATGAGCAGTTCTTC
>TRBV19|-|TRBJ2-5|-
CASSIGWEGAQYF
TGTGCCAGTAGTATTGGCTGGGAAGGGGCCCAGTACTTC
>TRBV7-3|-|TRBJ2-1|TRBD2
CASSPAGGPNNEQFF
TGTGCCAGCAGCCCAGCGGGAGGGCCGAACAATGAGCAGTTCTTC
>TRBV6-5|-|TRBJ2-7|TRBD2
CASSPTSGNGWWQYF
TGTGCCAGCAGCCCGACTAGCGGGAATGGTTGGTGGCAGTACTTC
>TRBV18|-|TRBJ2-5|-
CASSPPTGSEETQYF
TGTGCCAGCTCACCACCCACAGGGTCGGAAGAGACCCAGTACTTC
>TRBV2|-|TRBJ2-1|-
CASTVTNEQFF
TGTGCCAGCACCGTGACAAATGAGCAGTTCTTC
>TRBV18|-|TRBJ2-7|-
CASSPTETYEQYF
TGTGCCAGCTCCCCGACGGAAACCTACGAGCAGTACTTC
>TRBV5-4|-|TRBJ2-5|-
CASSPQTNQETQYF
TGTGCCAGCAGCCCCCAGACTAACCAAGAGACCCAGTACTTC
>TRBV2|-|TRBJ1-3|-
CASVSQLRGFSGNTIYF
TGTGCCAGCGTCTCTCAGCTGCGCGGGTTCTCTGGAAACACCATATATTTT
>TRBV19|once|TRBJ2-1|-
CASSPSRVEQFF
TGTGCCAGTAGCCCGTCCAGGGTTGAGCAGTTCTTC
>TRBV2|few|TRBJ2-1|-
CASSTGRFYNEQFF
TGTGCCAGCAGCACAGGCCGATTTTACAATGAGCAGTTCTTC
>TRBV7-2|-|TRBJ1-2|-
CASSSPRQGHYGYTF
TGTGCCAGCAGCTCCCCCAGGCAGGGCCACTATGGCTACACCTTC
>TRBV7-2|-|TRBJ2-1|-
CASSPPGLPSYNEQFF
TGTGCCAGCAGCCCCCCGGGGCTGCCCTCCTACAATGAGCAGTTCTTC
>TRBV6-1|-|TRBJ2-7|TRBD2
CASSWTSGRDEQYF
TGTGCCAGCAGCTGGACTAGCGGGAGGGACGAGCAGTACTTC
>TRBV11-2|-|TRBJ2-2|TRBD1
CASSRDRSGELFF
TGTGCCAGCAGCCGGGACAGGAGCGGGGAGCTGTTTTTT
>TRBV5-1|-|TRBJ1-4|-
CASSLTGTGTNEKLFF
TGCGCCAGCAGCTTGACAGGGACCGGAACTAATGAAAAACTGTTTTTT
>TRBV30|-|TRBJ1-3|TRBD1
CAWRGTGAGNTIYF
TGTGCCTGGAGGGGGACAGGGGCTGGAAACACCATATATTTT
>TRBV9|-|TRBJ1-2|-
CASSPRGFGGYTF
TGTGCCAGCAGCCCCCGCGGGTTTGGTGGCTACACCTTC
>TRBV4-3|-|TRBJ2-1|TRBD2
CASSQDIKSGSDNEQFF
TGCGCCAGCAGCCAAGATATAAAGAGCGGGAGCGACAATGAGCAGTTCTTC
>TRBV7-9|-|TRBJ2-7|-
CASSLLGAKTYEQYF
TGTGCCAGCAGCTTACTGGGGGCAAAAACCTACGAGCAGTACTTC
>TRBV18|-|TRBJ2-1|-
CASSLLLGEGIDEQFF
TGTGCCAGCTCACTCCTCCTGGGAGAGGGAATTGATGAGCAGTTCTTC
>TRBV5-4|-|TRBJ2-3|TRBD1
CASSFGQGVDTDTQYF
TGTGCCAGCAGCTTCGGACAGGGGGTAGACACAGATACGCAGTATTTT
>TRBV11-2|many|TRBJ1-2|-
CASSLDGYGYTF
TGTGCCAGCAGCTTAGATGGCTATGGCTACACCTTC
>TRBV7-6|once|TRBJ2-3|-
CASSLDFGSADTQYF
TGTGCCAGCAGCTTGGATTTTGGTTCCGCAGATACGCAGTATTTT
>TRBV7-9|few|TRBJ1-1|-
CASSFDTEAFF
TGTGCCAGCAGTTTCGACACAGAAGCTTTCTTT
>TRBV5-1|-|TRBJ2-5|-
CASSLGRVGEKETQYF
TGCGCCAGCAGCTTGGGCAGGGTAGGAGAGAAAGAGACCCAGTACTTC
>TRBV19|-|TRBJ1-2|-
CASKELWNDGYTF
TGTGCCAGTAAAGAGTTGTGGAACGATGGCTACACCTTC
>TRBV14|-|TRBJ2-5|-
CASSPRPSSQETQYF
TGTGCCAGCAGCCCCAGACCCAGTAGCCAAGAGACCCAGTACTTC
>TRBV5-1|-|TRBJ2-6|TRBD1
CASSFGTGGSGANVLTF
TGCGCCAGCAGCTTCGGGACAGGGGGCTCTGGGGCCAACGTCCTGACTTTC
>TRBV2|once|TRBJ2-7|-
CSGREYSYEQYF
TGCTCCGGACGGGAATACTCCTACGAGCAGTACTTC
>TRBV10-1|-|TRBJ2-7|-
CASSRDNYEQYF
TGCGCCAGCAGCAGGGACAACTACGAGCAGTACTTC
>TRBV19|-|TRBJ2-1|-
CASSIRLLFNEQFF
TGTGCCAGTAGTATCAGGTTGCTGTTCAATGAGCAGTTCTTC
>TRBV6-4|many|TRBJ2-1|-
CASSDFSGSSYNEQFF
TGTGCCAGCAGTGACTTTAGCGGCAGCTCCTACAATGAGCAGTTCTTC
>TRBV18|few|TRBJ2-7|TRBD1
CASSLGTGAFEQYF
TGTGCCAGCTCGCTCGGGACAGGAGCGTTTGAGCAGTACTTC
>TRBV5-1|once|TRBJ2-4|-
CASSPTGVWDIQYF
TGCGCCAGCAGCCCAACAGGAGTTTGGGACATTCAGTACTTC
>TRBV5-1|-|TRBJ1-1|-
CASSFGSVNTEAFF
TGCGCCAGCAGCTTCGGGTCCGTGAACACTGAAGCTTTCTTT
>TRBV6-1|-|TRBJ2-6|-
CAEEADWPGANVLTF
TGTGCCGAGGAAGCCGACTGGCCAGGGGCCAACGTCCTGACTTTC
>TRBV5-1|-|TRBJ2-7|-
CASSLRGESSYEQYF
TGCGCCAGCAGCTTACGAGGGGAGAGCTCCTACGAGCAGTACTTC
>TRBV6-1|-|TRBJ2-7|-
CASSEWGWEQYF
TGTGCCAGCAGTGAATGGGGGTGGGAGCAGTACTTC
>TRBV7-8|-|TRBJ1-2|TRBD1
CASSRTGTVYGYTF
TGTGCCAGCAGCCGGACCGGGACAGTCTATGGCTACACCTTC
>TRBV19|few|TRBJ1-1|-
CASIGRYTEAFF
TGTGCCAGTATTGGGCGGTACACTGAAGCTTTCTTT
>TRBV25-1|few|TRBJ2-6|TRBD1
CASSAPDRGGFGANVLTF
TGTGCCAGCAGTGCCCCCGACAGGGGGGGCTTTGGGGCCAACGTCCTGACTTTC
>TRBV28|-|TRBJ1-1|-
CASSRRRLTEAFF
TGTGCCAGCTCCCGGAGGAGACTCACTGAAGCTTTCTTT
>TRBV6-1|-|TRBJ2-7|TRBD2
CASSDMSGTTYEQYF
TGTGCCAGCAGTGATATGAGCGGGACCACCTACGAGCAGTACTTC
>TRBV28|once|TRBJ1-2|TRBD1
CASSSPSGTGVNYGYTF
TGTGCCAGCAGTTCTCCATCTGGGACAGGGGTTAACTATGGCTACACCTTC
>TRBV6-1|-|TRBJ2-3|TRBD2
CATRRLAGSTDTQYF
TGTGCCACGAGGAGGCTAGCGGGGAGCACAGATACGCAGTATTTT
>TRBV6-1|once|TRBJ2-1|TRBD2
CASSESHGGTPRFF
TGTGCCAGCAGTGAATCTCACGGGGGGACCCCTAGGTTCTTC
>TRBV5-4|once|TRBJ2-5|-
CASSLDRQETQYF
TGTGCCAGCAGCTTGGATAGGCAAGAGACCCAGTACTTC